This T cell receptor (beta chain) was captured in a study of control samples from healthy donors and cancer patients. TCRdb's table, derived via immunoSEQ multiplex PCR, lists solely in-frame clones and lacks some. The repertoire holds roughly 170,000 clones, with around 92% as singletons. V shed 0 bases and J 3 bases; nucleotides not matched to a gene: 5. This CDR3 spans 15 amino acids. Per the germline V gene, CDR1 is SGHKS and CDR2 is YYEKEE (reference sequence). This clone was seen just once. This chain uses TRBV5-5 with TRBJ2-7; 8 nucleotides line up with TRBD1. Sequencing was performed on blood. The receptor was derived from a woman in her thirties or forties in good health. CDR3 coding DNA: TGTGCCAGCAGCTTGGTGGACAGGGCCAGCTACGAGCAGTACTTC. Its translation is CASSLVDRASYEQYF. Complete variable domain (other parts from reference TRBV5-5 and TRBJ2-7): DAGVTQSPTHLIKTRGQQVTLRCSPISGHKSVSWYQQVLGQGPQFIFQYYEKEERGRGNFPDRFSARQFPNYSSELNVNALLLGDSALYLCASSLVDRASYEQYFGPGTRLTVT.